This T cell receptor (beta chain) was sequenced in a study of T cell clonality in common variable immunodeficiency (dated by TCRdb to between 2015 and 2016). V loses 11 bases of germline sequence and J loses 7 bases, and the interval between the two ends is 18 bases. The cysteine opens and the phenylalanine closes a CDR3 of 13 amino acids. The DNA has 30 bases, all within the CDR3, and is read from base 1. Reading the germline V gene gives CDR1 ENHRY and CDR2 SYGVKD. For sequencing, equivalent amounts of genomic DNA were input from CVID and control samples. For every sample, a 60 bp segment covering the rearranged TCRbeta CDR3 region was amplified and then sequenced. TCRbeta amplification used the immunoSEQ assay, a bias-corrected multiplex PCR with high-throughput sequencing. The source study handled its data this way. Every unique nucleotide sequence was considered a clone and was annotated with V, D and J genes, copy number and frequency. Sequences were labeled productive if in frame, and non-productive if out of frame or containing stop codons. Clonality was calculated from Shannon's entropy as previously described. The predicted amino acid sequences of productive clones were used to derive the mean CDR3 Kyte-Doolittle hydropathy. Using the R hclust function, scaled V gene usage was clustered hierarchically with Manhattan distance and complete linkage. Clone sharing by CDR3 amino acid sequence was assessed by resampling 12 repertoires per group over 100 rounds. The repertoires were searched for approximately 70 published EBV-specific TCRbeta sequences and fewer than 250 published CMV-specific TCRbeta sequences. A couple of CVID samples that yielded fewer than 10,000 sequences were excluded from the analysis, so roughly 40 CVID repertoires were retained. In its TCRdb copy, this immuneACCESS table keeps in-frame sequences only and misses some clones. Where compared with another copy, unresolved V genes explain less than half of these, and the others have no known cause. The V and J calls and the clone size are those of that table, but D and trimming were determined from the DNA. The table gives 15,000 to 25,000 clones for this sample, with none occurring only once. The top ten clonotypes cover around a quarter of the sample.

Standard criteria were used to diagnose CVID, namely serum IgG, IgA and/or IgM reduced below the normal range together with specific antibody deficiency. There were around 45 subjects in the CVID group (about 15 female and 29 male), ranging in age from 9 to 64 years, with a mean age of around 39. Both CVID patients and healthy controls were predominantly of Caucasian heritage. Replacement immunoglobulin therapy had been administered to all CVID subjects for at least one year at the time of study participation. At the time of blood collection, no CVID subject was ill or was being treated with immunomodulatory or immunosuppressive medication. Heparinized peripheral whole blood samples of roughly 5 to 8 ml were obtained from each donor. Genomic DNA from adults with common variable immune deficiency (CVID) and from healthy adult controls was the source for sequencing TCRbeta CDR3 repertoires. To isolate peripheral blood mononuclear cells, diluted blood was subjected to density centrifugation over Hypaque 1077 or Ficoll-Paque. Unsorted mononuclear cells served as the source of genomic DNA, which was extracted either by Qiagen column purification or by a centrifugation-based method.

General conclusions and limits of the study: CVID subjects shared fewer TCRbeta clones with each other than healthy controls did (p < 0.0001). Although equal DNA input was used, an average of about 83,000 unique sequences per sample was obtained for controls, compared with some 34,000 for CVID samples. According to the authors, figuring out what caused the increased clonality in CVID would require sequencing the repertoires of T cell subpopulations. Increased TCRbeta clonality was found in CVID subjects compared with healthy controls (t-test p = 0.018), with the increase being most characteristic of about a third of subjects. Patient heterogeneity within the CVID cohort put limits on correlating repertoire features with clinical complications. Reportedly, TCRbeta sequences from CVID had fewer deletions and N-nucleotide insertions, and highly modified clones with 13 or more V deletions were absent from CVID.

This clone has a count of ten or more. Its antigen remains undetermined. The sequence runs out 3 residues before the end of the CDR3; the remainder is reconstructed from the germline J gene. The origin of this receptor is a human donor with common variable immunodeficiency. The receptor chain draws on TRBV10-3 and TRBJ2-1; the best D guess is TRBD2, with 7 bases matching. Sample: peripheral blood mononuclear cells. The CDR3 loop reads CAVGGPPKNEQFF. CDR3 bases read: TGTGCCGTCGGGGGGCCACCTAAGAATGAG.